This T cell receptor (beta chain) was captured by sequencing in a study of OX40 agonist ivuxolimab in advanced cancers. Study-wide context: Each dose-escalation patient presented with hepatocellular carcinoma, melanoma, renal cell or head and neck cancer. Overall study results and limits: Antigen targets of the expanded peripheral T cells went undetermined. In the 0.1 to 3.0 mg/kg range, CD4+ and CD8+ blood T cells had expanded clonally by week 6.

Trimming took 6 bases from V and 0 from J; bases not matched to a gene: 5. Per the germline V gene, CDR1 is MNHEY and CDR2 is SVGAGI. The CDR3 loop spans 14 amino acids. Sequencing used immunoSEQ multiplex PCR; TCRdb keeps in-frame clones, though not all of them. Of about 76,000 clones detected, roughly 88% appear once; the ten largest clones hold roughly 5.5%. Details on this clone: Its antigen is currently unknown.

Any history of autoimmune disease or systemic immunosuppression disqualified patients. The chain employs TRBV6-5 and TRBJ2-7; 7 nucleotides line up with TRBD1. This sample comprised CD4+ or CD8+ T cells sorted from blood, obtained in a trial of the OX40 agonist ivuxolimab. The sequence was collected from an adult with an advanced solid tumor such as melanoma, head and neck, liver or kidney cancer. The CDR3 protein is CASRAQGSSYEQYF. The CDR3 DNA follows: TGTGCCAGCAGGGCACAGGGGAGCTCCTACGAGCAGTACTTC.